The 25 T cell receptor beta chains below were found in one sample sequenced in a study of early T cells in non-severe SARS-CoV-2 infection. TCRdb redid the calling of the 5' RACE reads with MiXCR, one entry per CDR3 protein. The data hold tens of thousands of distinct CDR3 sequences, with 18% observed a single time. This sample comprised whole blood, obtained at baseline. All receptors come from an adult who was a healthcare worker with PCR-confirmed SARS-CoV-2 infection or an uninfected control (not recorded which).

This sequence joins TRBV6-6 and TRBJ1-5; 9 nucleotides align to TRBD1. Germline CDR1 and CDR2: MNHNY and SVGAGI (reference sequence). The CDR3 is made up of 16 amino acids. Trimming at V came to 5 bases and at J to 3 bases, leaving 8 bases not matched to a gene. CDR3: CASSRQGGISNQPQHF. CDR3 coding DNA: TGTGCCAGCAGTAGACAGGGGGGTATCTCCAATCAGCCCCAGCATTTT.

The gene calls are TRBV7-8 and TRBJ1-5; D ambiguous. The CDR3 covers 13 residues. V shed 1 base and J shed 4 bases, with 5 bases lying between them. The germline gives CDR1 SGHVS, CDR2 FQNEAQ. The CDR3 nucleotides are TGTGCCAGCAGCTTAGACAGAAATCAGCCCCAGCATTTT. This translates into CASSLDRNQPQHF.

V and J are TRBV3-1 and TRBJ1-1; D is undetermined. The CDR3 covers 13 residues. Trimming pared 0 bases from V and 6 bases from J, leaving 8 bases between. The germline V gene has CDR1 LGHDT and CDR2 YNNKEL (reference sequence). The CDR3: CASSQERFAEAFF. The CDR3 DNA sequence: TGTGCCAGCAGCCAAGAGAGGTTCGCTGAAGCTTTCTTT.

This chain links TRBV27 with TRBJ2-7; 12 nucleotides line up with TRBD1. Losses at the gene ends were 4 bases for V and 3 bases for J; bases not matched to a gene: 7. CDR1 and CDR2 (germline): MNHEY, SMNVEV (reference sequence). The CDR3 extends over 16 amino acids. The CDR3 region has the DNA TGTGCCAGCAGTTCGGCCGGGACAGGGGGCTTCTACGAGCAGTACTTC. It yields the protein CASSSAGTGGFYEQYF.

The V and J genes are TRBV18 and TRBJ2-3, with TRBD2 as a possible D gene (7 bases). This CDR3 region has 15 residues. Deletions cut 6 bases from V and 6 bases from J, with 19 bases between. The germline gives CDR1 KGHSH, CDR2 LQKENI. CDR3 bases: TGTGCCAGCTCCCGGGGGGCCAACTCGGGCGATACGCAGTATTTT. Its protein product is CASSRGANSGDTQYF.

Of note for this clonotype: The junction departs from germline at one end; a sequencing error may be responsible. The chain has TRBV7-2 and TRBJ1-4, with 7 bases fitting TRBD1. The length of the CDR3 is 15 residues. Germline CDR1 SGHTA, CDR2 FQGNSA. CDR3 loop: CANSLGDSSNEKLFF. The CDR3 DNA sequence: TGTGCCAACAGCTTAGGGGACAGTTCCAATGAAAAACTGTTTTTT.

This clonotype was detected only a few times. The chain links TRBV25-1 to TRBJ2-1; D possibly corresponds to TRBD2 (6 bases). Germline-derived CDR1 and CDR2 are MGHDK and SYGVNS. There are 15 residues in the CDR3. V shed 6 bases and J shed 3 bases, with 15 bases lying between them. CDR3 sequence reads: CASRRAGNIYNEQFF. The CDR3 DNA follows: TGTGCCAGCAGGAGGGCGGGAAATATCTACAATGAGCAGTTCTTC.

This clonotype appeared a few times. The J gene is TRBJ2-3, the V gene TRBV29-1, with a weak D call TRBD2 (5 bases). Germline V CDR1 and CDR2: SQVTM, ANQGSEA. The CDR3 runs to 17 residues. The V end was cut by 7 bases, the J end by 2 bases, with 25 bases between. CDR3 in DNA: TGCAGCGCCGAGACATCCGGATTGAGGGCACACACAGATACGCAGTATTTT. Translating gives CSAETSGLRAHTDTQYF.

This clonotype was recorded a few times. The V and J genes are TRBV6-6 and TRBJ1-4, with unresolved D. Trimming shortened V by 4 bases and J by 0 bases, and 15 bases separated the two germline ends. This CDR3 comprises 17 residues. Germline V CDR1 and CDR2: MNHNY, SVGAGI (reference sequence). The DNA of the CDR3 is TGTGCCAGCAGTTCGAATAAAAACAGAGCAACTAATGAAAAACTGTTTTTT. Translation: CASSSNKNRATNEKLFF.

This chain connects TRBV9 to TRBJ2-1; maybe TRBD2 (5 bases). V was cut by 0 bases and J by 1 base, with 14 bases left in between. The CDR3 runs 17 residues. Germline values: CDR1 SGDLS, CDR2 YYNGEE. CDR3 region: CASSVEDGSGSYNEQFF. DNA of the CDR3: TGTGCCAGCAGCGTAGAGGATGGGAGTGGGTCCTACAATGAGCAGTTCTTC.

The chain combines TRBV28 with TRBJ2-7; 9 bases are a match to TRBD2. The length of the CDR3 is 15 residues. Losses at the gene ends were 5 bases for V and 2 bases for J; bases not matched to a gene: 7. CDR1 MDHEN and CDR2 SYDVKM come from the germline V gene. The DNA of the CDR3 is TGTGCCAGCAGTGCGCCTCGGACTAGCGCCTACGAGCAGTACTTC. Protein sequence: CASSAPRTSAYEQYF. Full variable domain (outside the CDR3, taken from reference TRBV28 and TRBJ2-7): DVKVTQSSRYLVKRTGEKVFLECVQDMDHENMFWYRQDPGLGLRLIYFSYDVKMKEKGDIPEGYSVSREKKERFSLILESASTNQTSMYLCASSAPRTSAYEQYFGPGTRLTVT.

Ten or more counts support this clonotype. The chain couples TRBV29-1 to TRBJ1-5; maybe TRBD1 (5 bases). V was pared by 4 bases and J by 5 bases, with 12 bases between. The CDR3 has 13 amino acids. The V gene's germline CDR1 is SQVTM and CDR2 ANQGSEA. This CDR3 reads CSVVAGPDQPQHF. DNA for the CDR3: TGCAGCGTTGTTGCAGGGCCCGATCAGCCCCAGCATTTT.

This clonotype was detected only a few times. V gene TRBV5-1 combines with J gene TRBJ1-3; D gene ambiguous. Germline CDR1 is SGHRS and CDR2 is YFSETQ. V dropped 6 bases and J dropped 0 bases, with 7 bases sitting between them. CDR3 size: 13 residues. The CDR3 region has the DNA TGCGCCAGCAAGGCAGACTCTGGAAACACCATATATTTT. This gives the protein CASKADSGNTIYF.

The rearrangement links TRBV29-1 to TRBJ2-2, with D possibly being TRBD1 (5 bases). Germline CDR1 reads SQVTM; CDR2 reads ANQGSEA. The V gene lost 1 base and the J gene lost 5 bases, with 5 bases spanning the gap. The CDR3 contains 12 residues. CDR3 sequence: CSVEAGTGELFF. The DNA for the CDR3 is TGCAGCGTTGAAGCAGGGACCGGGGAGCTGTTTTTT.

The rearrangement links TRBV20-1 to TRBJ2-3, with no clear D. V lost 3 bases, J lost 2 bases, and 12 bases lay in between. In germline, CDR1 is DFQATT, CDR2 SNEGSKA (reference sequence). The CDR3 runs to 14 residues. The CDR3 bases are TGCAGTGCTAGGCCTGGCGGAGTCACAGATACGCAGTATTTT. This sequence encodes CSARPGGVTDTQYF.

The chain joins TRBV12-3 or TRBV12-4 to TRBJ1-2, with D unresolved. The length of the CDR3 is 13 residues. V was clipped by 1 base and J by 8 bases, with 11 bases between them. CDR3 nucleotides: TGTGCCAGCAGTTTAGGTCTCCACGGAGGCTACACCTTC. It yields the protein CASSLGLHGGYTF.

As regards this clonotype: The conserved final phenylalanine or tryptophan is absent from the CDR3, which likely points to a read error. The CDR3 loop is CSARPWDSGVGDTQYL. CDR3 nucleotides: TGCAGTGCTAGACCCTGGGATAGCGGGGTTGGGGATACGCAGTATTTA. The chain uses TRBV20-1 and TRBJ2-3; 8 nucleotides agree with TRBD2. Germline values: CDR1 DFQATT, CDR2 SNEGSKA (reference sequence). The CDR3 sequence is 16 residues long. The J segment lost 6 bases and the V segment lost 2 bases, leaving 13 bases of the junction unmatched.

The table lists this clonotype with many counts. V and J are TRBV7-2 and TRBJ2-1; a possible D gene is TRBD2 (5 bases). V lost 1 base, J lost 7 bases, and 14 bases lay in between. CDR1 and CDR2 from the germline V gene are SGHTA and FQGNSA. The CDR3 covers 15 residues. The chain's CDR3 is CASSLGGAERNEQFF. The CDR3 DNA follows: TGTGCCAGCAGCTTAGGAGGAGCGGAACGGAATGAGCAGTTCTTC.

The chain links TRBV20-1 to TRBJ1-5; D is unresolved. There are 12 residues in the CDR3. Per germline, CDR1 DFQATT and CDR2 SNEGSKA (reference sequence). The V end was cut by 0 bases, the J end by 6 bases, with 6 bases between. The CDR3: CSARDPPQPQHF. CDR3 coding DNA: TGCAGTGCTAGAGATCCTCCTCAGCCCCAGCATTTT.

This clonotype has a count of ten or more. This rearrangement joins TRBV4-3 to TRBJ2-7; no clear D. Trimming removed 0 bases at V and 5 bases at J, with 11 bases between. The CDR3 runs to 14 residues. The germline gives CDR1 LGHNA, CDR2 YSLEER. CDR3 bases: TGCGCCAGCAGCCAAGATGTGACGGCGGACGAGCAGTACTTC. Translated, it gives CASSQDVTADEQYF.

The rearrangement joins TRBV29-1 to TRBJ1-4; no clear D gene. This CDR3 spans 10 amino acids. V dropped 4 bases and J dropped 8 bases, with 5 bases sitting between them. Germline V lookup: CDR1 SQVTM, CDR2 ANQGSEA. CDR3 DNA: TGCAGCGTTGGGGGAGAAAAACTGTTTTTT. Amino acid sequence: CSVGGEKLFF.

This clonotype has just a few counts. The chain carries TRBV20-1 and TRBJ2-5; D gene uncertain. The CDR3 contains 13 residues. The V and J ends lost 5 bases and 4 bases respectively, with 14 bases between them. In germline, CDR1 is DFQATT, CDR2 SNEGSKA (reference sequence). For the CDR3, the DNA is TGCAGTGCTTTTGGGCTAACGGGAGAGACCCAGTACTTC. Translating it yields CSAFGLTGETQYF.

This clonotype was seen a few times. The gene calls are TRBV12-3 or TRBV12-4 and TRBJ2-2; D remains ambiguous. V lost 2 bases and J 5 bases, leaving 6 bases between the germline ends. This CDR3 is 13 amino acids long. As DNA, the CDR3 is TGTGCCAGCAGTTTAAGCCCGACCGGGGAGCTGTTTTTT. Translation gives CASSLSPTGELFF.

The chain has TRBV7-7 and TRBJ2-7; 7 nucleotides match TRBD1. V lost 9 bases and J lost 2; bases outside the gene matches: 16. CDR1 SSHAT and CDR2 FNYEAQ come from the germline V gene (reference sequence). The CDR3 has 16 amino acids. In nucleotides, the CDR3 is TGTGCCAGGTCAGGGGGAAGACAGAACGAAACCTACGAGCAGTACTTC. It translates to CARSGGRQNETYEQYF.

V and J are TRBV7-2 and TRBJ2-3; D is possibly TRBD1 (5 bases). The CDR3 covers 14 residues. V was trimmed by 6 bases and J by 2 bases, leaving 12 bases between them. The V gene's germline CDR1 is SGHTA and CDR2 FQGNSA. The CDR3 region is CASRVRQTTDTQYF. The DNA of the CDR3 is TGTGCCAGCAGAGTTCGACAGACCACAGATACGCAGTATTTT.